This T cell receptor (beta chain) was found in a study of T cells in Graves' hyperthyroidism and ophthalmopathy. Unmatched junction bases numbered 15, after V lost 5 bases and J lost 2 bases. This CDR3 comprises 18 residues. This clonotype was found a few times. Amplification yielded TCR beta CDR3 regions, with RNA transcripts as the source. HTBI primers were used for first-round RT-PCR of the TCR CDR3. Via MiXCR, TCRdb re-called the multiplex PCR reads, giving one row per CDR3 protein. Seen here are hundreds of thousands of distinct CDR3 sequences, 35% to 40% observed once, and the top ten hold more than 7%.

The receptor comes from a man between 18 and 35 years old with Graves' hyperthyroidism. The rearrangement uses TRBV12-3 or TRBV12-4 and TRBJ1-2; TRBD1 aligns across 9 bases. Sequences were obtained from blood. CDR3 bases: TGTGCCAGCAGTCCATCTACGGGACAGGGCCCACCCAACTATGGCTACACCTTC. This codes for CASSPSTGQGPPNYGYTF.